This T cell receptor gamma chain was sequenced for a study of human gamma delta and Vdelta1 T cells. Study observations and caveats: Polyclonal Delta One T cells reportedly showed broad cytotoxic targeting of acute myeloid leukemia.

For this clone: As yet, its antigen is unknown.

TCRdb redid clone calling on the PCR reads using CATT. The sample lists 5,000 or so gamma-chain clones, roughly 35% occurring once. Germline CDR1 VENAVY, CDR2 YDSYNSRV. This CDR3 is built from 10 residues. The V gene end was trimmed by 2 bases and the J gene end by 8 bases; junction bases not matched to a gene: 0. The gene calls are TRGV8 and TRGJ1 or TRGJ2. The receptor comes from a human donor in good health. Sequencing input: Vdelta1 gamma-delta T cells from blood grown in culture (DOT cells). CDR3 bases: TGTGCCACCTGGGATAATAAGAAACTCTTT. Its protein product is CATWDNKKLF.